This entry lists 18 T cell receptor beta chains sequenced from one sample in a study of T cells in Graves' hyperthyroidism and ophthalmopathy. From RNA transcripts, TCR beta CDR3 regions were amplified. Carried out on the TCR CDR3, a first-round RT-PCR used the HTBI primer set. In TCRdb, the multiplex PCR reads were re-called with MiXCR into one record per CDR3 protein. The sample lists about 98,000 distinct CDR3 sequences; approximately 42% were seen once. Sequencing was done on a sample of peripheral blood or thyroid tissue (not recorded which). These receptors all come from a woman in her twenties or thirties with Graves' hyperthyroidism.

Many counts were recorded for this clonotype. V and J are TRBV20-1 and TRBJ2-2; tentatively, D is TRBD2 (5 bases). CDR1 is DFQATT and CDR2 is SNEGSKA in the germline V gene (reference sequence). This CDR3 is built from 14 residues. The V end was cut by 1 base, the J end by 0 bases, with 6 bases between. CDR3 sequence reads: CSARAGSNTGELFF. DNA of the CDR3: TGCAGTGCTAGAGCGGGGTCGAACACCGGGGAGCTGTTTTTT.

This chain links TRBV4-2 with TRBJ2-7; unclear D gene. The V gene's germline CDR1 is LGHNA and CDR2 YNFKEQ. This CDR3 is built from 12 residues. The ends were cut back, 2 bases at V and 1 base at J, with 3 bases in the middle. This chain's CDR3 is CASSQQSYEQYF. DNA for the CDR3: TGTGCCAGCAGCCAACAATCCTACGAGCAGTACTTC.

This chain joins TRBV7-6 and TRBJ2-5; TRBD2 matches 12 bases. V lost 3 bases to trimming and J lost 1 base; unmatched junction nucleotides: 12. The CDR3 loop spans 19 amino acids. The germline CDR1 and CDR2 sequences are SGHVS and FNYEAQ. CDR3 residues: CASSFAGPSGRAAQETQYF. In DNA form, the CDR3 reads TGTGCCAGCAGCTTCGCGGGGCCTAGCGGGAGGGCTGCCCAAGAGACCCAGTACTTC.

A note on this clonotype: This sequence may be a read error, since a much larger clone differs from it by one base. This chain links TRBV6-1 with TRBJ1-2; D remains unclear. This CDR3 has 14 residues. The V and J ends lost 3 bases and 6 bases respectively, with 14 bases between them. Germline V gene data show CDR1 as MNHNS and CDR2 as SASEGT. In DNA form, the CDR3 reads TGTGCCAGCAGTGAGTTTGGTTCGAGGGATGGCTACACCTTC. It translates to CASSEFGSRDGYTF.

This clonotype was detected ten times or more. The V and J genes are TRBV2 and TRBJ1-5, with 11 positions matching TRBD1. CDR3 length: 14 amino acids. From germline, CDR1 is SNHLY and CDR2 FYNNEI. Germline trimming cut 5 bases from V and 5 bases from J; bases unmatched to any gene: 2. CDR3 bases: TGTGCCAGCAGTCCGGGACAGGGGGATCAGCCCCAGCATTTT. This translates into CASSPGQGDQPQHF.

V usage is TRBV7-9 and J usage is TRBJ2-1, with 14 bases that match TRBD2. The CDR3 spans 17 residues. Germline lookup yields CDR1 SEHNR and CDR2 FQNEAQ (reference sequence). After removal of 5 bases from V and 8 bases from J, the junction contained 11 bases not matched to a gene. The CDR3 DNA reads as TGTGCCAGCAGCCCGTTCACCGGGACTAGCGGGAGAGATGAGCAGTTCTTC. Amino acid sequence: CASSPFTGTSGRDEQFF. The full variable domain, with the rest looked up from reference TRBV7-9 and TRBJ2-1, is DTGVSQNPRHKITKRGQNVTFRCDPISEHNRLYWYRQTLGQGPEFLTYFQNEAQLEKSRLLSDRFSAERPKGSFSTLEIQRTEQGDSAMYLCASSPFTGTSGRDEQFFGPGTRLTVL.

The CDR3 coding sequence is TGTGCCAGCAGCTTCGGGTCCGGGGGCGGGAACTATGGCTACACCTTC. Translating it yields CASSFGSGGGNYGYTF. This sequence joins TRBV7-2 and TRBJ1-2; D perhaps matches TRBD1 (6 bases). The CDR3 is 16 amino acids. Germline-derived CDR1 and CDR2 are SGHTA and FQGNSA. The ends were cut back, 3 bases at V and 2 bases at J, with 16 bases in the middle. Full variable domain (missing parts from reference TRBV7-2 and TRBJ1-2): GAGVSQSPSNKVTEKGKDVELRCDPISGHTALYWYRQSLGQGLEFLIYFQGNSAPDKSGLPSDRFSAERTGGSVSTLTIQRTQQEDSAVYLCASSFGSGGGNYGYTFGSGTRLTVV.

V usage is TRBV20-1 and J usage is TRBJ2-3; no firm D call. The CDR3 is 15 residues long. V lost 4 bases and J 0 bases, leaving 14 bases between the germline ends. Germline V gene sequence: CDR1 DFQATT, CDR2 SNEGSKA (reference sequence). The CDR3 DNA reads as TGCAGTGCTATATCAGCGTTGACTAGCACAGATACGCAGTATTTT. Amino acids: CSAISALTSTDTQYF.

The rearrangement joins TRBV9 to TRBJ1-3, with D hard to call. V gave up 4 bases and J gave up 3 bases, with 8 bases separating them. CDR1 SGDLS and CDR2 YYNGEE come from the germline V gene. The CDR3 is 13 amino acids. CDR3 nucleotides: TGTGCCAGCAGCCCCGGTGATGGAAACACCATATATTTT. Protein product: CASSPGDGNTIYF.

This clonotype was seen ten or more times. The V and J genes are TRBV12-3 or TRBV12-4 and TRBJ2-7; no clear D. V was shortened by 6 bases and J by 3 bases, with 9 bases between the two germline ends. CDR3 length: 12 amino acids. DNA of the CDR3: TGTGCCAGCAGACGAGCCGGCTACGAGCAGTACTTC. It encodes CASRRAGYEQYF.

This clonotype was detected many times. The gene calls are TRBV5-4 and TRBJ2-7; a possible D gene is TRBD1 (6 bases). Per the germline V gene, CDR1 is SGHNT and CDR2 is YYREEE (reference sequence). V was trimmed by 3 bases and J by 7 bases, leaving 17 bases between them. The CDR3 runs 14 residues. CDR3 in DNA: TGTGCCAGCAGCTCGAGACAGGTGCCCTGGGAGCAGTACTTC. Residues: CASSSRQVPWEQYF.

This clonotype was counted many times. The V and J genes are TRBV6-5 and TRBJ1-2; no definite D call. The V gene's germline CDR1 is MNHEY and CDR2 SVGAGI. Trimming pared 5 bases from V and 6 bases from J, leaving 16 bases between. The CDR3 spans 14 residues. CDR3 protein: CASSDFGSRDGYTF. DNA for the CDR3: TGTGCCAGCAGTGATTTTGGTTCGAGGGATGGCTACACCTTC.

Regarding this clonotype: A read error is likely, as this CDR3 ends without the conserved phenylalanine or tryptophan. The DNA is left out, because the CDR3 cannot be placed on it with certainty; the CDR3 is given as TCRdb lists it. The rearrangement joins TRBV6-6 to TRBJ2-2. Including both end residues, the CDR3 is 16 amino acids long. Germline assignment: CDR1 MNHNY and CDR2 SVGAGI (reference sequence). CDR3: CASSEARRRNTGELDL.

With respect to this clonotype: This sequence may be a read error, since a much larger clone differs from it by one base. No conserved phenylalanine or tryptophan ends this CDR3, so it is likely a read error. The DNA is omitted, as the CDR3 cannot be located on it reliably, and the CDR3 follows TCRdb's listing. This sequence joins TRBV6-5 and TRBJ1-1; no check of the table's D call, TRBD1, against the DNA was made. Per germline, CDR1 MNHEY and CDR2 SVGAGI. The CDR3 sequence runs 12 residues, both termini included. The chain's CDR3 is CASSYPGQGSFV.

As for this clonotype: No conserved phenylalanine or tryptophan is present at the end of the CDR3, so a read error is the likely explanation. The chain combines TRBV28 with TRBJ2-7; D is undetermined. Germline CDR1 is MDHEN and CDR2 is SYDVKM. Between the trimmed V and J ends, which lost 3 bases and 0 bases, there was a span of 9 bases. This CDR3 region has 14 residues. As DNA, the CDR3 is TGTGCCAGCAGTTTTCCAGGCCTCTCCTACGAGCAGTACCTC. It specifies CASSFPGLSYEQYL.

The gene calls are TRBV9 and TRBJ1-5, with unresolved D. The germline gives CDR1 SGDLS, CDR2 YYNGEE. The CDR3 covers 12 residues. V was pared by 4 bases and J by 14 bases, with 16 bases between. CDR3 coding DNA: TGTGCCAGCAGCCAAGACGGCGGGAACGAGCATTTT. Its translation is CASSQDGGNEHF.

This clonotype was detected many times. The chain carries TRBV20-1 and TRBJ2-2; no reliable D call. From germline, CDR1 is DFQATT and CDR2 SNEGSKA (reference sequence). The CDR3 runs 14 residues. Trimming left V 0 bases short and J 4 bases short, with 9 bases between. This CDR3 is CSARDFVSTGELFF. CDR3 nucleotide sequence: TGCAGTGCTAGAGATTTCGTTAGCACCGGGGAGCTGTTTTTT.

This clonotype was found many times. V is TRBV30 and J is TRBJ1-5; 7 nucleotides line up with TRBD1. The CDR3 has 13 amino acids. J was trimmed by 6 bases and V by 2 bases; bases with no gene match: 4. Germline CDR1 GTSNPN, CDR2 SVGIG (reference sequence). This CDR3 reads CAWSLGQSQPQHF. CDR3 nucleotides: TGTGCCTGGAGTTTGGGACAGTCTCAGCCCCAGCATTTT.